Listed below are T cell receptor beta chains from one sample, sequenced in a study of blood T cells in healthy people across ages. Via MiXCR, TCRdb re-called the 5' RACE reads, giving one row per CDR3 protein. Here the sample spans 900,000 to 950,000 distinct CDR3 sequences, 29% being singletons. This sample was also put to use in a study of T cells of mothers and their children.

Material for sequencing was blood. Every receptor here comes from a woman in her thirties or forties in good health. The CDR3 runs from the conserved cysteine through the conserved F or W. A D gene is named only where the DNA matches it firmly. Not all rows give a size; the values are once, few, many and, for expanded clones, a class.

D gene	V gene	clone size	J gene	CDR3 DNA	CDR3 protein
NA	TRBV11-1	few	TRBJ2-7	TGTGCCAGCAGCCTCGGATGGGGTCTGGGAACCTACGAGCAGTACTTC	CASSLGWGLGTYEQYF
TRBD2	TRBV7-2	NA	TRBJ2-7	TGTGCCAGCAGCGCCCCGGGACTAGCGTTTCGCGAGCAGTACTTC	CASSAPGLAFREQYF
NA	TRBV12-3/TRBV12-4	few	TRBJ1-2	TGTGCCATCTCCCCCAGACCCTATGGCTACACCTTC	CAISPRPYGYTF
NA	TRBV3-1	many	TRBJ2-3	TGTGCCAGCAGCCAAAGGGGCACAGATACGCAGTATTTT	CASSQRGTDTQYF
TRBD2	TRBV20-1	many	TRBJ2-7	TGCAGTGCTAGAGAGGGAACTTCGTGGGGGGGCTACGAGCAGTACTTC	CSAREGTSWGGYEQYF
NA	TRBV3-1	NA	TRBJ2-7	TGTGCCAGCAGCCAAGATCGATACAATGAGCAGTACTTC	CASSQDRYNEQYF
NA	TRBV5-6	NA	TRBJ1-2	TGTGCCAGCAGCTTGGCTGGAGGCCGCTACACCTTC	CASSLAGGRYTF
TRBD2	TRBV20-1	NA	TRBJ2-3	TGCAGTGCTAGGGGTCCCCGGGGGGGCGGCACAGATACGCAGTATTTT	CSARGPRGGGTDTQYF
NA	TRBV29-1	few	TRBJ1-1	TGCAGCGTTTCCCGGACCGTGAACACTGAAGCTTTCTTT	CSVSRTVNTEAFF
NA	TRBV6-5	few	TRBJ1-2	TGTGCCAGCAGTTACTCGCAGGGACTGCTGAACTATGGCTACACCTTC	CASSYSQGLLNYGYTF
TRBD2	TRBV20-1	few	TRBJ2-7	TGCAGTGCCCTGGGGGCTAGCGGGGGCTACCCCAGCTCCTACGAGCAGTACTTC	CSALGASGGYPSSYEQYF
NA	TRBV9	NA	TRBJ2-2	TGTGCCAGCAGTCTAAACGGGCGGGGCACCGGGGAGCTGTTTTTT	CASSLNGRGTGELFF
NA	TRBV5-1	few	TRBJ2-7	TGCACCAGCAGCCCCGACACTTTCGGGGAGCAGTACTTC	CTSSPDTFGEQYF
NA	TRBV27	NA	TRBJ1-4	TGTGCCAGCAGTTTTTCCGGGTGGAATGAAAAACTGTTTTTT	CASSFSGWNEKLFF
NA	TRBV20-1	many	TRBJ2-4	TGCAGTGCTAGAAGCCTAGCCAAAAACATTCAGTACTTC	CSARSLAKNIQYF
TRBD1	TRBV7-2	NA	TRBJ1-2	TGTGCCAGCAGCCGGGACAGTAAATATGGCTACACCTTC	CASSRDSKYGYTF
NA	TRBV2	NA	TRBJ2-5	TGTGCCAGCAGGGAAGGACAGATCCAAGAGACCCAGTACTTC	CASREGQIQETQYF
NA	TRBV2	NA	TRBJ2-1	TGTGCCAGCAGTGATGTTCTCTTATCCAATGAGCAGTTCTTC	CASSDVLLSNEQFF
NA	TRBV15	NA	TRBJ1-3	TGTGCCACCAGCAGAGATTTGGTCGGGGGAAACACCATATATTTT	CATSRDLVGGNTIYF
NA	TRBV19	NA	TRBJ1-5	TGTGCCAGTAGTCAGGGGATAATGGGCAATCAGCCCCAGCATTTT	CASSQGIMGNQPQHF
TRBD2	TRBV3-1	NA	TRBJ2-5	TGTGCCAGCAGCCTAGCGGGGGGGCGAATCGTGTACTTC	CASSLAGGRIVYF
NA	TRBV6-1	NA	TRBJ1-3	TGTGCCAGCAGTGAAAGGGCCGGGACAACCTCTGGAAACACCATATATTTT	CASSERAGTTSGNTIYF
NA	TRBV20-1	once	TRBJ1-1	TGCAGTGCTAGTTCAGACTTGAACACTGAAGCTTTCTTT	CSASSDLNTEAFF
TRBD1	TRBV3-1	few	TRBJ1-4	TGTGCCAGCAGCCAAGCGGCAGGGGGCGGGAAACTGTTTTTT	CASSQAAGGGKLFF
NA	TRBV5-1	many	TRBJ2-3	TGCGCCAGCAGCTTGGCAACTTCAGGCGGCCCCACAGATACGCAGTATTTT	CASSLATSGGPTDTQYF
NA	TRBV18	NA	TRBJ2-7	TGTGCCAGCTCGATCCGAGGAGAGGGGGAGCAGTACTTC	CASSIRGEGEQYF
NA	TRBV6-6	many	TRBJ1-2	TGTGCCAGCAGTTACTCACCCGATCGCGGCTACACCTTC	CASSYSPDRGYTF
NA	TRBV6-2/TRBV6-3	many	TRBJ2-3	TGTGCCAGCAGTTACGAGGTGTACACAGATACGCAGTATTTT	CASSYEVYTDTQYF
TRBD1	TRBV9	NA	TRBJ2-1	TGTGCCAGCAGCGTCCCCGGGACAGGGGGGTATGAGCAGTTCTTC	CASSVPGTGGYEQFF
NA	TRBV20-1	NA	TRBJ2-7	TGCAGTGCTAGATCCTCATACAGCTACGAGCAGTACTTC	CSARSSYSYEQYF
TRBD2	TRBV2	few	TRBJ2-5	TGTGCCAGCAGTGAAGACAGGGGACGGAGCGGGGGGCGAAAGACCCAGTACTTC	CASSEDRGRSGGRKTQYF
NA	TRBV27	NA	TRBJ2-2	TGTGCCAGCAGTTGGGGACCGGCCACCGGGGAGCTGTTTTTT	CASSWGPATGELFF
NA	TRBV15	few	TRBJ2-3	TGTGCCACCAGCAGAGATTCACGGATTCGGGGGGCGGCTAGCACAGATACGCAGTATTTT	CATSRDSRIRGAASTDTQYF
NA	TRBV20-1	NA	TRBJ1-2	TGCAGTGCTAGAGATCGGGCGGACCCCCAGGCAGCTAACTATGGCTACACCTTC	CSARDRADPQAANYGYTF
NA	TRBV15	NA	TRBJ2-1	TGTGCCACCAGCAGAGATTATCGGGTGCCGACTGACGAGCAGTTCTTC	CATSRDYRVPTDEQFF
TRBD1	TRBV6-5	many	TRBJ2-7	TGTGCCAGCAGTTACTCTAGGACAGGGAGTCCCTACGAGCAGTACTTC	CASSYSRTGSPYEQYF
TRBD1	TRBV6-2/TRBV6-3	many	TRBJ2-7	TGTGCCAGCAGTTCGATGACAGGGAAAGGGTACGAGCAGTACTTC	CASSSMTGKGYEQYF
NA	TRBV6-5	NA	TRBJ1-4	TGTGCCAGCATGACCAGGACAACTAATGAAAAACTGTTTTTT	CASMTRTTNEKLFF
NA	TRBV12-3/TRBV12-4	NA	TRBJ1-3	TGTGCCAGCAGTCGCCCGGCCATGGGAAACACCATATATTTT	CASSRPAMGNTIYF
TRBD1	TRBV7-8	NA	TRBJ1-5	TGTGCCAGCAGCTTAGCTAGGACAGGGAGCAATCAGCCCCAGCATTTT	CASSLARTGSNQPQHF
NA	TRBV7-9	NA	TRBJ1-2	TGTGCCAGCAGCTCAACGGGTGAGGGAGGCTATGGCTACACCTTC	CASSSTGEGGYGYTF
NA	TRBV7-2	NA	TRBJ2-2	TGTGCCAGCAGCTTATATGGGACACCGAACACCGGGGAGCTGTTTTTT	CASSLYGTPNTGELFF
TRBD1	TRBV6-6	NA	TRBJ1-1	TGTGCCAGCGGGTCAGGGGGGCTACCTGAAGCTTTCTTT	CASGSGGLPEAFF
NA	TRBV12-3/TRBV12-4	NA	TRBJ1-5	TGTGCCAGCAGCCTCTTCCAGGACTCAAGGTTAGGTCAGCCCCAGCATTTT	CASSLFQDSRLGQPQHF
NA	TRBV12-3/TRBV12-4	few	TRBJ1-1	TGTGCCAGCAGTCCGGAGGGGGGGGCGGTGGGCACTGAAGCTTTCTTT	CASSPEGGAVGTEAFF
TRBD2	TRBV20-1	NA	TRBJ2-3	TGCAGTGCTACAGGGACTACCCGCACAGATACGCAGTATTTT	CSATGTTRTDTQYF
NA	TRBV7-6	few	TRBJ2-7	TGTGCCAGCAGCTTGACCCACGGGGAGTCCTACAATGAGCAGTACTTC	CASSLTHGESYNEQYF
TRBD1	TRBV7-2	many	TRBJ2-7	TGTGCCAGCAGCTTAAGCCAGGGGGCCTCCTACGAGCAGTACTTC	CASSLSQGASYEQYF
NA	TRBV14	few	TRBJ2-7	TGTGCCAGCAGCCACCCCGCCCGGACGGATAGCTACGAGCAGTACTTC	CASSHPARTDSYEQYF
NA	TRBV12-3/TRBV12-4	NA	TRBJ1-2	TGTGCCAGCAGTTCTCAACAGGGAGACTATGGCTACACCTTC	CASSSQQGDYGYTF
NA	TRBV18	NA	TRBJ2-7	TGTGCCAGCTCTCGGGCCGACGGCTTCTACGAGCAGTACTTC	CASSRADGFYEQYF
NA	TRBV7-2	NA	TRBJ2-7	TGTGCCAGCAGCCGTGTCCAGCGGGCGTACGAGCAGTACTTC	CASSRVQRAYEQYF
NA	TRBV18	NA	TRBJ1-1	TGTGCCAGCTCACCAGCCCCAGCGCAGAACACTGAAGCTTTCTTT	CASSPAPAQNTEAFF
NA	TRBV7-2	NA	TRBJ1-2	TGTGCCAGCAGCTTAGCCCCTTCTCGGACGGGAGACTATGGCTACACCTTC	CASSLAPSRTGDYGYTF
NA	TRBV5-1	NA	TRBJ2-1	TGCGCCAGCAGCTTGCCCCGGGGGGCGGGCGATGAGCAGTTCTTC	CASSLPRGAGDEQFF
TRBD1	TRBV7-9	NA	TRBJ2-1	TGTGCCAGCAGCGGCCCGGACAGGTCCAGAATCAATGAGCAGTTCTTC	CASSGPDRSRINEQFF
NA	TRBV29-1	many	TRBJ2-1	TGCAGTTTCCCCGAGGGCAGGTTAGGCAATGAGCAGTTCTTC	CSFPEGRLGNEQFF
NA	TRBV7-3	few	TRBJ2-2	TGTGCCAGCAGCTTGGTTCTGGGTAGCACCGGGGAGCTGTTTTTT	CASSLVLGSTGELFF
NA	TRBV7-6	NA	TRBJ2-5	TGTGCCAGCAGCTCCCAGACAGGCGTGACGTACTTC	CASSSQTGVTYF
NA	TRBV12-3/TRBV12-4	many	TRBJ2-1	TGTGCCAGCAGGAAGGTTAGCGGCAATGAGCAGTTCTTC	CASRKVSGNEQFF